Below are 19 T cell receptor beta chains sequenced from a single sample in a study of blood T cells in healthy people across ages. Sample-barcoded 5' priming and a J-beta primer mix drove a second PCR of about 6 to 12 cycles. In TCRdb, the 5' RACE reads were re-called with MiXCR into one record per CDR3 protein. Among roughly 1.9 million distinct CDR3 sequences listed, about two fifths were seen once. Sequencing used blood. The receptors stem from a human donor in good health.

V and J are TRBV10-3 and TRBJ1-1; 8 nucleotides agree with TRBD1. V shed 6 bases, J shed 3 bases, and the junction held 9 bases outside the gene matches. This CDR3 has 15 amino acids. CDR1 ENHRY and CDR2 SYGVKD come from the germline V gene. CDR3 in amino acids: CAISDQGASDTEAFF. The CDR3 region has the DNA TGTGCCATCAGCGATCAGGGGGCGTCGGACACTGAAGCTTTCTTT.

This clonotype was picked up a small number of times. This chain joins TRBV27 and TRBJ1-2; D gene ambiguous. The V end was cut by 7 bases, the J end by 0 bases, with 9 bases between. Germline V CDR1 and CDR2: MNHEY, SMNVEV (reference sequence). The CDR3 spans 13 residues. The DNA of the CDR3 is TGTGCCAGCACCCAGACTCCTAACTATGGCTACACCTTC. Translated, it gives CASTQTPNYGYTF.

This clonotype was counted a few times. This could be a read error, since a much larger clone is one nucleotide away. The gene calls are TRBV7-2 and TRBJ2-3; the D gene could be TRBD1 or TRBD2 (5 bases each). The CDR3 is 14 amino acids. In germline, CDR1 is SGHTA, CDR2 FQGNSA. V dropped 5 bases and J dropped 8 bases, with 17 bases sitting between them. The CDR3 DNA sequence: TGTGCCAGCAGCCACGACGGGGCGGCAGGTACGCAGTATTTT. Protein sequence: CASSHDGAAGTQYF.

Ten or more counts support this clonotype. This sequence joins TRBV7-2 and TRBJ2-1, with TRBD2 matching 8 bases. Per the germline V gene, CDR1 is SGHTA and CDR2 is FQGNSA. J was trimmed by 4 bases and V by 5 bases; bases with no gene match: 7. The CDR3 runs to 15 residues. The DNA for the CDR3 is TGTGCCAGCAGCCTCCGGGGGGGCCTATACAATGAGCAGTTCTTC. Amino acids: CASSLRGGLYNEQFF.

This clonotype was picked up a small number of times. The chain recombines TRBV29-1 with TRBJ2-7, with D unresolved. The CDR3 is made up of 11 amino acids. Per germline, CDR1 SQVTM and CDR2 ANQGSEA. Trimming stripped 6 bases from V and 1 base from J, with 7 bases between. CDR3 sequence (DNA): TGCAGCGTCACAGATTCCTACGAGCAGTACTTC. This codes for CSVTDSYEQYF.

The chain is built from TRBV6-5 and TRBJ2-7; D tentatively fits TRBD1 or TRBD2 (5 bases each). The CDR3 covers 15 residues. The germline CDR1 and CDR2 sequences are MNHEY and SVGAGI. V dropped 5 bases and J dropped 7 bases, with 21 bases sitting between them. The CDR3 DNA is TGTGCCAGCAGTAAATTCCTAGGTGGGACGGGGGAGCAGTACTTC. Protein sequence: CASSKFLGGTGEQYF.

The V gene is TRBV11-1, the J gene TRBJ1-1; a weak D match, TRBD1 (6 bases). The CDR3 loop spans 14 amino acids. Germline V gives CDR1 SGHAT, CDR2 FQDESV (reference sequence). The V end lost 7 bases, the J end lost 5 bases, and 17 bases lay between the germline ends. CDR3 region: CASTQGPRETEAFF. The CDR3 coding sequence is TGTGCCAGCACTCAGGGGCCGAGAGAGACTGAAGCTTTCTTT.

V usage is TRBV6-4 and J usage is TRBJ1-2; D not resolved. CDR1 is MRHNA and CDR2 is SNTAGT in the germline V gene. The CDR3 contains 13 residues. The germline V and J ends were trimmed by 3 bases and 8 bases, with 13 bases remaining between them. In nucleotides, the CDR3 is TGTGCCAGCAGTGAAACCGAAGGAGGAGGCTACACCTTC. Protein: CASSETEGGGYTF.

There are a few counts of this clonotype. This chain connects TRBV12-3 or TRBV12-4 to TRBJ2-3; 9 bases agree with TRBD2. Trimming cost V 4 bases and J 4 bases; bases outside gene matches: 6. The CDR3 length is 15 residues. The CDR3 region has the DNA TGTGCCAGCAGTTCTGGGGCTAGCGGGGCAGATACGCAGTATTTT. It is translated as CASSSGASGADTQYF.

This clonotype was seen a few times. The V call is TRBV28, the J call TRBJ2-7, with 7 nucleotides matching TRBD1. Losses at the gene ends were 1 base for V and 1 base for J; bases not matched to a gene: 4. The CDR3 consists of 15 residues. Germline V gene lookup returns CDR1 MDHEN and CDR2 SYDVKM. CDR3 in amino acids: CASSLYGGQSYEQYF. In DNA, the CDR3 is TGTGCCAGCAGTTTATATGGGGGACAGTCCTACGAGCAGTACTTC. Full variable domain (missing parts from reference TRBV28 and TRBJ2-7): DVKVTQSSRYLVKRTGEKVFLECVQDMDHENMFWYRQDPGLGLRLIYFSYDVKMKEKGDIPEGYSVSREKKERFSLILESASTNQTSMYLCASSLYGGQSYEQYFGPGTRLTVT.

This clonotype was seen at least ten times. This chain connects TRBV29-1 to TRBJ2-3; D is tentatively TRBD1 or TRBD2 (5 bases each). The CDR3 length is 13 residues. Germline values: CDR1 SQVTM, CDR2 ANQGSEA. The V gene lost 4 bases and the J gene lost 0 bases, with 8 bases spanning the gap. This CDR3 is CSVVRDSTDTQYF. CDR3 in DNA: TGCAGCGTTGTCAGGGACAGCACAGATACGCAGTATTTT.

The sample holds a few counts of this clonotype. V is TRBV10-3 and J is TRBJ2-1; 7 positions agree with TRBD1. The CDR3 has 14 amino acids. Per the germline V gene, CDR1 is ENHRY and CDR2 is SYGVKD. The V and J ends lost 11 bases and 7 bases, in that order; junction bases with no gene match: 14. CDR3 nucleotides: TGTGCCGCTTGGGGTGGGACAGCCTTAAATGAGCAGTTCTTC. Translated: CAAWGGTALNEQFF.

The V call is TRBV7-8, the J call TRBJ2-7; D perhaps matches TRBD1 (6 bases). The CDR3 is 14 amino acids. V lost 2 bases and J 7 bases, leaving 15 bases between the germline ends. Germline lookup yields CDR1 SGHVS and CDR2 FQNEAQ. The CDR3 nucleotides are TGTGCCAGCAGCTTACCGCAGACAGGTTTTGAGCAGTACTTC. The encoded protein is CASSLPQTGFEQYF.

Only one count was recorded for this clonotype. The chain has TRBV7-8 and TRBJ2-7, with TRBD1 identical over 7 bases. The junction had 17 bases not matched to a gene; V was cut back by 4 bases and J by 5 bases. The CDR3 has 17 amino acids. Germline values: CDR1 SGHVS, CDR2 FQNEAQ. The CDR3 sequence: CASSSTGNGPILDEQYF. DNA of the CDR3: TGTGCCAGCAGCTCGACAGGGAACGGTCCCATACTGGACGAGCAGTACTTC.

The CDR3: CASSPDTNTEAGYTF. Here the CDR3 DNA reads TGTGCCAGCAGCCCAGATACTAACACAGAGGCTGGCTACACCTTC. This rearrangement joins TRBV7-9 to TRBJ1-2; no reliable D call. V was clipped by 5 bases and J by 7 bases, with 20 bases between them. The CDR3 totals 15 residues. Germline V gives CDR1 SEHNR, CDR2 FQNEAQ (reference sequence).

This chain connects TRBV18 to TRBJ1-6, with D possibly matching TRBD1 (6 bases). Trimming removed 2 bases from V and 5 bases from J, with 10 bases in between. Germline CDR1 and CDR2: KGHSH and LQKENI. The CDR3 is 15 residues long. CDR3 protein: CASSPMTGDNSPLHF. The CDR3 region has the DNA TGTGCCAGCTCACCAATGACAGGAGATAATTCACCCCTCCACTTT.

The rearrangement uses TRBV5-1 and TRBJ2-2; TRBD1 matches at 9 bases. The CDR3 has 16 amino acids. Germline trimming cut 6 bases from V and 7 bases from J; bases unmatched to any gene: 13. Germline V gene lookup returns CDR1 SGHRS and CDR2 YFSETQ. The CDR3 loop is CASTLGQGYDLGELFF. The CDR3 DNA sequence: TGCGCCAGCACCCTTGGACAGGGGTATGATCTCGGGGAGCTGTTTTTT.

The V call is TRBV10-3, the J call TRBJ1-1; 11 positions agree with TRBD1. V was clipped by 6 bases and J by 3 bases; unmatched bases: 3. Per germline, CDR1 ENHRY and CDR2 SYGVKD. This CDR3 contains 14 residues. CDR3 bases: TGTGCCATCAGACCGGACAGGGGGCACACTGAAGCTTTCTTT. Its protein is CAIRPDRGHTEAFF.

V is TRBV7-6 and J is TRBJ2-7; D is uncertain. This CDR3 region has 13 residues. CDR1 SGHVS and CDR2 FNYEAQ come from the germline V gene. V lost 1 base and J 7 bases, leaving 11 bases between the germline ends. The CDR3 DNA reads as TGTGCCAGCAGCTTAGGAGCAAGGAGTGAGCAGTACTTC. Residues: CASSLGARSEQYF.